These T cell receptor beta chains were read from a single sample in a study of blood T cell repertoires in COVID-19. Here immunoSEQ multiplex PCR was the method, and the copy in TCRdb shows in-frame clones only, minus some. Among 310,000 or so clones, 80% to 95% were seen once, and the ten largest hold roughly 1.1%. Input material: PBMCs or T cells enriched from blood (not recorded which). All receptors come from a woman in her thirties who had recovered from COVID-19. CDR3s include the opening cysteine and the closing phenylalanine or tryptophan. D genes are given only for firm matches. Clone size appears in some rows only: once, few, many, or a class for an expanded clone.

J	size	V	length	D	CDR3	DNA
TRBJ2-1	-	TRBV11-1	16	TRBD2	CASSPWTSGKWDEQFF	TGTGCCAGCAGCCCATGGACTAGCGGGAAGTGGGATGAGCAGTTCTTC
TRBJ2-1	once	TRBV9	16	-	CASSVPTGKEYNEQFF	TGTGCCAGCAGCGTCCCGACTGGCAAAGAGTACAATGAGCAGTTCTTC
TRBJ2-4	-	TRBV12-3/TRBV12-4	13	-	CASSRTAGNIQYF	TGTGCCAGCAGTCGGACAGCGGGGAACATTCAGTACTTC
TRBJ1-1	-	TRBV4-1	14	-	CASSQVQKNTEAFF	TGCGCCAGCAGCCAAGTTCAAAAGAACACTGAAGCTTTCTTT
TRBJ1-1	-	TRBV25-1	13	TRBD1	CASSRTGDTEAFF	TGTGCCAGCAGTCGGACAGGGGACACTGAAGCTTTCTTT
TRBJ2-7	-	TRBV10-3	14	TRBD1	CAISPSTGAYEQYF	TGTGCCATCAGTCCTTCGACAGGGGCCTACGAGCAGTACTTC
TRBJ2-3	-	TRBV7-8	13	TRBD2	CASSKTSDHTQYF	TGTGCCAGCAGCAAAACTAGCGACCATACGCAGTATTTT
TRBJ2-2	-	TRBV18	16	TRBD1	CASSPPAGGRTGELFF	TGTGCCAGCTCACCACCGGCAGGGGGCCGAACCGGGGAGCTGTTTTTT
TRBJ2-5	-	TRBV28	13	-	CASLTSTQETQYF	TGTGCCAGCCTGACTAGTACACAAGAGACCCAGTACTTC
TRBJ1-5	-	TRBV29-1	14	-	CSVEGAGSNQPQHF	TGCAGCGTTGAAGGGGCTGGGAGCAATCAGCCCCAGCATTTT
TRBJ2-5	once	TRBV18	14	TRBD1	CASSPRQGRETQYF	TGTGCCAGCTCACCCCGACAGGGTCGAGAGACCCAGTACTTC
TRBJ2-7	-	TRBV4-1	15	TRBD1	CASSHTGDRTYEQYF	TGCGCCAGCAGCCATACAGGGGACAGGACCTACGAGCAGTACTTC
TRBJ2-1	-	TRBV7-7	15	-	CASSSNSAPGNEQFF	TGTGCTAGCAGCTCAAATAGCGCCCCGGGGAATGAGCAGTTCTTC
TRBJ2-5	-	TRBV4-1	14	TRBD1	CASSLDRGRETQYF	TGCGCCAGCAGTCTGGACAGGGGGCGAGAGACCCAGTACTTC
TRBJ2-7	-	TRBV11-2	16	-	CASSLRAGGSSDEQYF	TGTGCCAGCAGCTTAAGGGCTGGGGGGAGTAGCGACGAGCAGTACTTC
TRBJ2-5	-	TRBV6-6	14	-	CASSYSRQGETQYF	TGTGCCAGCAGTTACTCGAGGCAAGGCGAGACCCAGTACTTC
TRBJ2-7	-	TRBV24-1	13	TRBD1	CATSDPGQGEQYF	TGTGCCACCAGTGATCCGGGACAGGGAGAGCAGTACTTC
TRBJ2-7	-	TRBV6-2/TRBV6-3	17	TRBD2	CASSTETSGTGTYEQYF	TGTGCCAGCAGCACCGAGACTAGCGGGACGGGCACCTACGAGCAGTACTTC
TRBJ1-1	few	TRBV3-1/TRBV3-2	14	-	CASSPPGVGTEAFF	TGTGCCAGCAGCCCCCCCGGGGTGGGCACTGAAGCTTTCTTT
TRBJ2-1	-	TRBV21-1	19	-	CASSKPRSGLLAGYNEQFF	TGTGCCAGCAGCAAGCCCCGCTCGGGCCTTCTAGCGGGATACAATGAGCAGTTCTTC
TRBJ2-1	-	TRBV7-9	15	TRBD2	CASSFWTSDNNEQFF	TGTGCCAGCAGCTTCTGGACTAGCGACAACAATGAGCAGTTCTTC
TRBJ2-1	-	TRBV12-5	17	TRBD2	CASGLAGGPSSYNEQFF	TGTGCTAGTGGTCTAGCGGGAGGGCCGAGCTCCTACAATGAGCAGTTCTTC
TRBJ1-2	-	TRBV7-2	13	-	CASSLMGDYGYTF	TGTGCCAGCAGCTTAATGGGCGACTATGGCTACACCTTC
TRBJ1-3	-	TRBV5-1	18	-	CASSQFYLNRDSGNTIYF	TGCGCCAGCAGCCAGTTCTACCTTAACAGGGACTCTGGAAACACCATATATTTT
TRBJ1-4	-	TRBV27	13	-	CASSRQYNEKLFF	TGTGCCAGCAGTCGACAGTATAATGAAAAACTGTTTTTT
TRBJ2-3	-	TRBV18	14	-	CASSPPAPADTQYF	TGTGCCAGCTCACCACCCGCCCCGGCAGATACGCAGTATTTT
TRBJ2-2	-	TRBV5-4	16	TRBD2	CASSPSQRGDTGELFF	TGTGCCAGCAGCCCGAGTCAGCGGGGGGACACCGGGGAGCTGTTTTTT
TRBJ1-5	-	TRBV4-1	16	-	CASSQDRVIGNQPQHF	TGCGCCAGCAGCCAAGATCGGGTTATTGGCAATCAGCCCCAGCATTTT
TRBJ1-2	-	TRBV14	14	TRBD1	CASSQDGQGYGYTF	TGTGCCAGCAGCCAAGACGGACAGGGCTATGGCTACACCTTC
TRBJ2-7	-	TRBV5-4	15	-	CASSVTGGLTGEQYF	TGTGCCAGCAGCGTGACCGGAGGGCTAACCGGGGAGCAGTACTTC
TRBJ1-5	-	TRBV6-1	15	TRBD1	CASSERDRGNQPQHF	TGTGCCAGCAGTGAAAGGGACAGGGGCAATCAGCCCCAGCATTTT